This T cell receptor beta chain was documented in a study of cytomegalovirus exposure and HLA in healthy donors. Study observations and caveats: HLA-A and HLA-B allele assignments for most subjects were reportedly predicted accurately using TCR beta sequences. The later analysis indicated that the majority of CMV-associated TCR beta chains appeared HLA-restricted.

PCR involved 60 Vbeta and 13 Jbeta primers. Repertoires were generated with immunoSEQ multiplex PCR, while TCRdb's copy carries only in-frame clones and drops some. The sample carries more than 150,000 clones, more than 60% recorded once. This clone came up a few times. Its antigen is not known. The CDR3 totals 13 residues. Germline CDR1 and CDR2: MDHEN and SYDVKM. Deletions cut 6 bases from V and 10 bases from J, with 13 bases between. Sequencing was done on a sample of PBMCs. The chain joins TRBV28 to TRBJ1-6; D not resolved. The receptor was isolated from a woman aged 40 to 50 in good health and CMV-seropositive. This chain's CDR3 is CASRTRPGSPLHF. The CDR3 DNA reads TGTGCCAGCAGGACCCGGCCGGGGTCACCCCTCCACTTT.